This T cell receptor (beta chain) derives from a study of T cells expressing NK-cell markers. Across the study: One of the eight sequenced donors was seronegative, whereas the other seven were HCMV-seropositive.

One entry per CDR3 protein, without DNA, is what TCRdb gives after re-calling the 5' RACE reads. Its table lists some 410,000 distinct CDR3 sequences. The CDR3 sequence is 15 residues long. Per germline, CDR1 KGHSH and CDR2 LQKENI. The chain employs TRBV18 and TRBJ2-6; absent DNA, TCRdb's TRBD2 call cannot be checked. Specimen: blood T cells: a sorted CD56 or NKG2C T cell subset, CD4+ or CD8+ T cells, or bulk PBMC T cells (not recorded which). This clonotype was sampled from a woman aged 18 to 75 in good health. The chain's CDR3 is CASSGGVSGANVLTF.